This T cell receptor (beta chain) originates from a study of blood T cell repertoires in COVID-19. At the level of the study: PBMCs, B-cell-depleted T cells, or T cells were the source of the cDNA or gDNA that made up the material.

Seattle researchers signed up patients amid active infection and tracked them longitudinally. The CDR3 sequence is 16 residues long. V was shortened by 0 bases and J by 0 bases, with 11 bases between the two germline ends. The germline V gene encodes CDR1 SGHTA and CDR2 FQGNSA. Original processing notes: Estimation of nucleated cell counts relied on the amplification of reference gene primers. TCRdb keeps only in-frame clones here, not all; method: immunoSEQ multiplex PCR. V and J calls plus clone size are reproduced from that table; the DNA served to infer D and trimming. The data contain 300,000 to 400,000 clones, about 90% of them seen just once; the ten biggest clones take up roughly 6%.

Sequencing was done on a sample of peripheral blood. This chain uses TRBV7-2 with TRBJ1-1; D might be TRBD1 (5 bases). This clonotype was obtained from a woman aged 45-60 years with COVID-19, enrolled during active disease. The DNA for the CDR3 is TGTGCCAGCAGCTTAGCCGCAGGGCGGATGAACACTGAAGCTTTCTTT. Protein sequence: CASSLAAGRMNTEAFF.